Below are 26 T cell receptor beta chains sequenced from a single sample in a study of OX40 agonist ivuxolimab in advanced cancers. Method: immunoSEQ multiplex PCR; TCRdb's copy keeps in-frame clones and lacks some. The sample gives approximately 60,000 clones, approximately 78% of which show up once; roughly 4.9% is in the top ten. Sample: CD4+ or CD8+ T cells sorted from blood, taken in a trial of the OX40 agonist ivuxolimab. Every receptor here comes from an adult with an advanced solid tumor such as melanoma, head and neck, liver or kidney cancer.

In this sample, this clone turned up many times. This rearrangement joins TRBV27 to TRBJ2-7; a weak D match, TRBD1 (5 bases). V lost 6 bases, J lost 2 bases, and 14 bases lay in between. Germline V CDR1 and CDR2: MNHEY, SMNVEV (reference sequence). There are 14 residues in the CDR3. The CDR3 nucleotides are TGTGCCAGCAGACATAAGGGGTCCGCCTACGAGCAGTACTTC. Residues: CASRHKGSAYEQYF.

This CDR3 reads CATSTYETTSTDTQYF. CDR3 DNA: TGTGCCACCAGTACATACGAAACGACTAGCACAGATACGCAGTATTTT. The gene calls are TRBV15 and TRBJ2-3, with D hard to call. Between the trimmed V and J ends, which lost 6 bases and 0 bases, there was a span of 16 bases. Per germline, CDR1 LNHNV and CDR2 YYDKDF (reference sequence). This CDR3 has 16 amino acids.

This clone was counted a few times. In DNA, the CDR3 is TGTGCCAGCAGCTTATCCGGCCGGTCCTACGAGCAGTACTTC. Its protein is CASSLSGRSYEQYF. This chain links TRBV7-2 with TRBJ2-7; no clear D. The V end lost 2 bases, the J end lost 1 base, and 9 bases lay between the germline ends. CDR1 is SGHTA and CDR2 is FQGNSA in the germline V gene. CDR3 length equals 14 residues. The full variable domain, completed using reference TRBV7-2 and TRBJ2-7, is GAGVSQSPSNKVTEKGKDVELRCDPISGHTALYWYRQSLGQGLEFLIYFQGNSAPDKSGLPSDRFSAERTGGSVSTLTIQRTQQEDSAVYLCASSLSGRSYEQYFGPGTRLTVT.

The rearrangement uses TRBV4-1 and TRBJ2-3, with 11 bases lining up with TRBD2. This CDR3 contains 19 residues. The germline CDR1 and CDR2 sequences are MGHRA and YSYEKL. Germline trimming cut 4 bases from V and 0 bases from J; bases unmatched to any gene: 12. As DNA, the CDR3 is TGCGCCAGCAGCCGCGTACTAGCGGGGGCCGAAATTAGCACAGATACGCAGTATTTT. Translated, it gives CASSRVLAGAEISTDTQYF.

The chain recombines TRBV30 with TRBJ2-2; 9 bases are shared with TRBD1. Trimming at V came to 0 bases and at J to 9 bases, leaving 8 bases not matched to a gene. Germline V gene data show CDR1 as GTSNPN and CDR2 as SVGIG (reference sequence). The CDR3 has 15 amino acids. Here the CDR3 DNA reads TGTGCCTGGAGTGTACCGGGACAGGGCCCCAGGGAGCTGTTTTTT. Translating gives CAWSVPGQGPRELFF.

This chain uses TRBV19 with TRBJ1-4; 8 nucleotides line up with TRBD1. CDR1 and CDR2 from the germline V gene are LNHDA and SQIVND (reference sequence). The CDR3 has 14 residues. J gave up 5 bases and V 9 bases, and 8 bases lay outside the gene matches. CDR3 sequence (DNA): TGTGCCAGCTACGGCAGACAGGGGAATGAAAAACTGTTTTTT. This sequence encodes CASYGRQGNEKLFF.

This chain uses TRBV11-3 with TRBJ2-7; D is possibly TRBD1 or TRBD2 (5 bases each). V lost 4 bases and J lost 12, with 13 bases in between. The V gene's germline CDR1 is SGHNT and CDR2 YENEEA. The length of the CDR3 is 11 residues. CDR3 protein: CASSYFGGLYF. The CDR3 coding sequence is TGTGCCAGCAGCTACTTTGGGGGTCTGTACTTC.

The V gene is TRBV19, the J gene TRBJ2-1; D is undetermined. This CDR3 spans 14 amino acids. Per germline, CDR1 LNHDA and CDR2 SQIVND (reference sequence). Trimming left V 9 bases short and J 1 base short, with 13 bases between. In nucleotides, the CDR3 is TGTGCCAGCGGAAGGTCTCGGTCCTACAATGAGCAGTTCTTC. It codes for CASGRSRSYNEQFF.

The rearrangement links TRBV18 to TRBJ1-3; possibly TRBD1 for D (6 bases). CDR1 is KGHSH and CDR2 is LQKENI in the germline V gene. Trimming stripped 5 bases from V and 0 bases from J, with 11 bases between. The CDR3 length is 15 residues. This CDR3 reads CASSVDRISGNTIYF. DNA of the CDR3: TGTGCCAGCTCAGTAGACAGGATCTCTGGAAACACCATATATTTT.

The chain recombines TRBV4-1 with TRBJ2-1; weak D call: TRBD1 (5 bases). This CDR3 region has 16 residues. CDR1 is MGHRA, CDR2 YSYEKL, per germline. V gave up 0 bases and J gave up 3 bases, with 12 bases separating them. The CDR3 DNA sequence: TGCGCCAGCAGCCAAGATCCGGCAGGGCTCTACAATGAGCAGTTCTTC. Protein product: CASSQDPAGLYNEQFF.

The genes are TRBV6-6 and TRBJ1-1, with TRBD1 as a possible D gene (5 bases). Germline V gene sequence: CDR1 MNHNY, CDR2 SVGAGI (reference sequence). V was cut by 0 bases and J by 6 bases, with 14 bases left in between. CDR3 length: 15 amino acids. The CDR3 DNA is TGTGCCAGCAGTTACTCGTCCGGGGCGGTGGCTGAAGCTTTCTTT. This codes for CASSYSSGAVAEAFF.

The rearrangement uses TRBV10-3 and TRBJ1-1, with D perhaps TRBD1 (6 bases). CDR1 is ENHRY, CDR2 SYGVKD, per germline. The CDR3 length is 12 residues. V dropped 10 bases and J dropped 10 bases, with 19 bases sitting between them. The CDR3 region has the DNA TGTGCCACGCATCAAGGGGGGCTTGGAGCTTTCTTT. Protein: CATHQGGLGAFF.

This sequence joins TRBV6-6 and TRBJ1-1; the match to TRBD1 covers 7 bases. The length of the CDR3 is 12 residues. J lost 10 bases, V lost 4 bases, and 6 bases had no gene match. The germline gives CDR1 MNHNY, CDR2 SVGAGI (reference sequence). The CDR3 here is CASSSQGFLAFF. CDR3 DNA sequence: TGTGCCAGCAGTTCACAGGGGTTCCTAGCTTTCTTT.

This rearrangement joins TRBV5-6 to TRBJ2-7; TRBD2 might be the D (6 bases). The CDR3 covers 15 residues. Trimming removed 1 base at V and 7 bases at J, with 18 bases between. Germline V gives CDR1 SGHDT, CDR2 YYEEEE. The CDR3 region has the DNA TGTGCCAGCAGCTTGTGGACTATCCGCCTGGGTGAGCAGTACTTC. The encoded protein is CASSLWTIRLGEQYF.

V usage is TRBV5-1 and J usage is TRBJ2-1, with 10 positions matching TRBD1. This CDR3 comprises 16 residues. V lost 2 bases, J lost 6 bases, and 8 bases stayed unmatched. Per germline, CDR1 SGHRS and CDR2 YFSETQ. CDR3 in amino acids: CASSLSGTGVSNEQFF. As DNA, the CDR3 is TGCGCCAGCAGCTTATCCGGGACAGGGGTCAGCAATGAGCAGTTCTTC.

The chain couples TRBV30 to TRBJ2-1, with 9 bases identical to TRBD2. The CDR3 consists of 14 residues. V dropped 2 bases and J dropped 9; count of bases not matched to a gene: 8. Germline values: CDR1 GTSNPN, CDR2 SVGIG (reference sequence). CDR3 DNA sequence: TGTGCCTGGAGTCTAATAGCGGGAGCCTTTGAGCAGTTCTTC. Protein product: CAWSLIAGAFEQFF.

This chain joins TRBV6-6 and TRBJ1-5; 7 bases match TRBD1. The CDR3 contains 16 residues. The germline CDR1 and CDR2 sequences are MNHNY and SVGAGI (reference sequence). V lost 4 bases and J lost 4; bases outside the gene matches: 10. CDR3 region: CASSSHRTGSNQPQHF. CDR3 bases: TGTGCCAGCAGTTCGCATCGGACAGGCAGTAATCAGCCCCAGCATTTT.

V gene TRBV30 combines with J gene TRBJ1-4; D ambiguous. V lost 0 bases and J lost 7, with 15 bases in between. CDR1 is GTSNPN, CDR2 SVGIG, per germline (reference sequence). The CDR3 contains 15 residues. The CDR3 protein is CAWSVRGGYGEKLFF. The CDR3 DNA is TGTGCCTGGAGTGTACGGGGAGGGTATGGTGAAAAACTGTTTTTT. The variable domain in full, completed from reference TRBV30 and TRBJ1-4, reads SQTIHQWPATLVQPVGSPLSLECTVEGTSNPNLYWYRQAAGRGLQLLFYSVGIGQISSEVPQNLSASRPQDRQFILSSKKLLLSDSGFYLCAWSVRGGYGEKLFFGSGTQLSVL.

This clone was seen a few times. CDR3 nucleotide sequence: TGTGCCAGCAGTGTAGAGTTGAGTGGGGCCAACGTCCTGACTTTC. Its translation is CASSVELSGANVLTF. The gene calls are TRBV6-1 and TRBJ2-6; D call uncertain. The CDR3 runs to 15 residues. Germline V CDR1 and CDR2: MNHNS, SASEGT. The germline V and J ends were trimmed by 4 bases and 3 bases, with 10 bases remaining between them.

The chain recombines TRBV14 with TRBJ2-5; D is ambiguous. Trimming removed 2 bases at V and 3 bases at J, with 4 bases between. CDR1 is SGHDN, CDR2 FVKESK, per germline. The CDR3 extends over 12 amino acids. CDR3 in amino acids: CASSQRKETQYF. CDR3 sequence (DNA): TGTGCCAGCAGCCAAAGGAAAGAGACCCAGTACTTC. The full variable domain, its missing parts supplied by reference TRBV14 and TRBJ2-5, is EAGVTQFPSHSVIEKGQTVTLRCDPISGHDNLYWYRRVMGKEIKFLLHFVKESKQDESGMPNNRFLAERTGGTYSTLKVQPAELEDSGVYFCASSQRKETQYFGPGTRLLVL.

The V and J genes are TRBV7-2 and TRBJ1-2; D gene ambiguous. CDR3 length equals 13 residues. Per germline, CDR1 SGHTA and CDR2 FQGNSA. V lost 0 bases to trimming and J lost 8 bases, with 10 bases between them. The CDR3, as DNA: TGTGCCAGCAGCTTAGCAGTCTCTAGGGGCTACACCTTC. Protein sequence: CASSLAVSRGYTF.

This clone was recorded only once. V and J are TRBV30 and TRBJ1-5; no firm D call. CDR1 is GTSNPN and CDR2 is SVGIG in the germline V gene (reference sequence). The ends were cut back, 2 bases at V and 5 bases at J, with 10 bases in the middle. The CDR3 spans 13 residues. The CDR3 loop reads CAWSRGSHQPQHF. CDR3 DNA: TGTGCCTGGAGTCGCGGCAGCCATCAGCCCCAGCATTTT.

V and J are TRBV19 and TRBJ2-7; D is unclear. This CDR3 region has 14 residues. CDR1 LNHDA and CDR2 SQIVND come from the germline V gene (reference sequence). V lost 3 bases to trimming and J lost 0 bases, with 9 bases between them. DNA for the CDR3: TGTGCCAGTAGTATGGGCGCAAACTCCTACGAGCAGTACTTC. Residues: CASSMGANSYEQYF. The variable domain in full, completed from reference TRBV19 and TRBJ2-7, reads DGGITQSPKYLFRKEGQNVTLSCEQNLNHDAMYWYRQDPGQGLRLIYYSQIVNDFQKGDIAEGYSVSREKKESFPLTVTSAQKNPTAFYLCASSMGANSYEQYFGPGTRLTVT.

The J gene is TRBJ2-3, the V gene TRBV6-1, with D possibly TRBD2 on 6 matching bases. Germline CDR1 MNHNS, CDR2 SASEGT. V gave up 8 bases and J gave up 0 bases, with 15 bases separating them. The CDR3 has 15 amino acids. The CDR3 is CASRTGAGSTDTQYF. The CDR3 DNA follows: TGTGCCAGCCGGACGGGAGCCGGAAGCACAGATACGCAGTATTTT.

The chain joins TRBV18 to TRBJ1-1; D ambiguous. The CDR3 consists of 15 residues. V was cut by 1 base and J by 4 bases, with 13 bases left in between. The germline CDR1 and CDR2 sequences are KGHSH and LQKENI. This chain's CDR3 is CASSPLPDKGTEAFF. The DNA of the CDR3 is TGTGCCAGCTCACCACTTCCGGATAAAGGCACTGAAGCTTTCTTT.

The rearrangement uses TRBV5-4 and TRBJ2-3, with D tentatively TRBD2 (5 bases). The CDR3 has 15 residues. Germline V lookup: CDR1 SGHNT, CDR2 YYREEE (reference sequence). V was cut by 4 bases and J by 4 bases, with 16 bases left in between. The CDR3 DNA reads TGTGCCAGCAGCCGACCTCCACTAGATCCAGATACGCAGTATTTT. Translating it yields CASSRPPLDPDTQYF.